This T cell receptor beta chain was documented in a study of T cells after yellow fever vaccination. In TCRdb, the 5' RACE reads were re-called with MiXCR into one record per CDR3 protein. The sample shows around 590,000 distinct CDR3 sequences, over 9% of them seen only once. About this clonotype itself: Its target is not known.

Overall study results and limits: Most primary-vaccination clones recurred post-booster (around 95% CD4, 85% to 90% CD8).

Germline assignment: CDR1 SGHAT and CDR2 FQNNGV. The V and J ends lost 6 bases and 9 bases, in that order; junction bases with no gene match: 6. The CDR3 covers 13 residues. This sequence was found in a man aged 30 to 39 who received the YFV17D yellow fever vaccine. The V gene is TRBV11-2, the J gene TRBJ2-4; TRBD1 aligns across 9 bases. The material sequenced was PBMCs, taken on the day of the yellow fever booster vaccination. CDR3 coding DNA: TGTGCCAGCAGAGGGACAGGGACGAGCATTCAGTACTTC. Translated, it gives CASRGTGTSIQYF.